Presented here are 27 T cell receptor beta chains from one specimen sequenced in a study of T cells in Graves' hyperthyroidism and ophthalmopathy. TCR beta CDR3 regions were amplified from RNA transcripts. The primer set for the first-round RT-PCR of the TCR CDR3 was HTBI. TCRdb used MiXCR to reprocess the multiplex PCR reads, holding one entry per CDR3 protein. Seen here are more than 450,000 distinct CDR3 sequences, roughly 21% observed once, and the top ten hold approximately 48%. The sequenced sample was blood. The receptor set was obtained from a man aged 40-49 years with Graves' ophthalmopathy.

On this clonotype itself: Relative to the germline gene, one junction end is altered; a read error may explain this. The rearrangement uses TRBV19 and TRBJ2-7, with 7 nucleotides matching TRBD1. This CDR3 comprises 14 residues. Germline lookup yields CDR1 LNHDA and CDR2 SQIVND (reference sequence). The CDR3, as DNA: TGTGCCAGTAGTATCACGGGACAGCCCTATGAGCAGTACTTC. Translated, it gives CASSITGQPYEQYF.

This clonotype has at least ten counts. In nucleotides, the CDR3 is TGTGCCAGCAGTCCATGGGACAGGGGATCAACTAATGAAAAACTGTTTTTT. Translated: CASSPWDRGSTNEKLFF. This rearrangement joins TRBV28 to TRBJ1-4; 10 bases agree with TRBD1. Trimming cost V 5 bases and J 0 bases; bases outside gene matches: 6. The CDR3 loop spans 17 amino acids. Germline values: CDR1 MDHEN, CDR2 SYDVKM.

This clonotype was found a few times. The chain recombines TRBV20-1 with TRBJ1-6; 9 nucleotides line up with TRBD1. The germline V gene has CDR1 DFQATT and CDR2 SNEGSKA (reference sequence). Trimming at V came to 1 base and at J to 9 bases, leaving 4 bases not matched to a gene. The CDR3 covers 14 residues. For the CDR3, the DNA is TGCAGTGCTAGAGCCGGGACAGGGACTTCACCCCTCCACTTT. Protein product: CSARAGTGTSPLHF.

This clonotype was found a few times. The V gene is TRBV14, the J gene TRBJ1-2; D gene unclear. The V and J ends lost 4 bases and 8 bases respectively, with 14 bases between them. The CDR3 consists of 13 residues. Germline V gene data show CDR1 as SGHDN and CDR2 as FVKESK. CDR3 DNA: TGTGCCAGCAGCCCTCGATTGGGAAACGGCTACACCTTC. This gives the protein CASSPRLGNGYTF. Combining the CDR3 with reference TRBV14 and TRBJ1-2 gives the whole variable domain EAGVTQFPSHSVIEKGQTVTLRCDPISGHDNLYWYRRVMGKEIKFLLHFVKESKQDESGMPNNRFLAERTGGTYSTLKVQPAELEDSGVYFCASSPRLGNGYTFGSGTRLTVV.

This clonotype was counted a few times. DNA for the CDR3: TGTGCCAGCAGCGAGGGGGATCGGCAGCCCCAGCATTTT. This translates into CASSEGDRQPQHF. The chain has TRBV7-2 and TRBJ1-5, with D possibly TRBD1 on 6 matching bases. From germline, CDR1 is SGHTA and CDR2 FQGNSA. The CDR3 sequence is 13 residues long. V was pared by 5 bases and J by 7 bases, with 12 bases between.

This clonotype was detected a few times. V is TRBV6-1 and J is TRBJ2-7; D not resolved. The CDR3 totals 13 residues. Between the trimmed V and J ends, which lost 1 base and 3 bases, there was a span of 7 bases. Germline V lookup: CDR1 MNHNS, CDR2 SASEGT. The CDR3: CASSEVAGYEQYF. CDR3 in DNA: TGTGCCAGCAGTGAAGTGGCAGGCTACGAGCAGTACTTC.

The chain recombines TRBV12-3 or TRBV12-4 with TRBJ2-7; a possible D gene is TRBD1 (7 bases). This CDR3 contains 15 residues. V was cut by 2 bases and J by 7 bases, with 18 bases left in between. The chain's CDR3 is CASSLFDRDLGEQYF. For the CDR3, the DNA is TGTGCCAGCAGTTTATTTGACAGGGACTTGGGGGAGCAGTACTTC.

The sample holds many counts of this clonotype. The chain has TRBV20-1 and TRBJ2-3; no reliable D call. This CDR3 is built from 16 residues. Between the trimmed V and J ends, which lost 1 base and 0 bases, there was a span of 14 bases. CDR1 and CDR2 from the germline V gene are DFQATT and SNEGSKA (reference sequence). CDR3 sequence reads: CSARAGEKSSTDTQYF. CDR3 coding DNA: TGCAGTGCTAGAGCGGGCGAAAAATCTAGCACAGATACGCAGTATTTT.

This rearrangement joins TRBV12-3 or TRBV12-4 to TRBJ1-5; TRBD1 is a possible D gene (6 bases). With 4 bases removed from V and 8 bases from J, the gap between germline ends came to 21 bases. CDR3 length equals 16 residues. CDR3 loop: CASSSTLDRRGEPQHF. In DNA, the CDR3 is TGTGCCAGCAGTTCAACCCTGGACAGACGTGGGGAGCCCCAGCATTTT.

This chain uses TRBV29-1 with TRBJ2-1, with D unresolved. Germline-derived CDR1 and CDR2 are SQVTM and ANQGSEA. V was trimmed by 4 bases and J by 1 base, leaving 5 bases between them. This CDR3 spans 12 amino acids. The CDR3 DNA reads TGCAGCGTTGGCACTTCCTACAATGAGCAGTTCTTC. Amino acid sequence: CSVGTSYNEQFF.

This clonotype was observed at least ten times. This chain connects TRBV11-3 to TRBJ2-2; D remains ambiguous. The V gene lost 0 bases and the J gene lost 7 bases, with 3 bases spanning the gap. The CDR3 has 12 residues. CDR1 and CDR2 (germline): SGHNT, YENEEA. The CDR3 DNA follows: TGTGCCAGCAGCTTAGAACTCGGGGAGCTGTTTTTT. It encodes CASSLELGELFF.

This clonotype was detected a few times. The rearrangement links TRBV27 to TRBJ2-2; possibly TRBD2 for D (6 bases). V lost 6 bases and J 8 bases, leaving 16 bases between the germline ends. Looked up from germline, CDR1 is MNHEY and CDR2 is SMNVEV (reference sequence). The length of the CDR3 is 14 residues. Here the CDR3 reads CASRLSTRGGELFF. The CDR3 DNA reads TGTGCCAGCAGACTATCCACCCGGGGGGGGGAGCTGTTTTTT.

This clonotype occurred a few times. The rearrangement links TRBV18 to TRBJ2-1, with D tentatively TRBD1 (6 bases). V shed 0 bases and J shed 4 bases, with 10 bases lying between them. This CDR3 has 15 residues. Germline-derived CDR1 and CDR2 are KGHSH and LQKENI. The CDR3 is CASSPPATGYNEQFF. CDR3 coding DNA: TGTGCCAGCTCACCACCAGCAACAGGGTACAATGAGCAGTTCTTC.

This clonotype occurred a few times. This chain uses TRBV5-1 with TRBJ2-1; TRBD2 matches at 13 bases. In germline, CDR1 is SGHRS, CDR2 YFSETQ. The CDR3 sequence is 17 residues long. The ends lost 0 bases at V and 5 bases at J; junction bases unmatched: 5. The CDR3 protein is CASSLEATSGRNNEQFF. The CDR3 bases are TGCGCCAGCAGCTTGGAGGCGACTAGCGGGAGGAACAATGAGCAGTTCTTC.

This chain uses TRBV3-1 with TRBJ2-7, with D possibly called TRBD1 or TRBD2 (5 bases each). The CDR3 has 16 amino acids. V was pared by 0 bases and J by 0 bases, with 12 bases between. Germline lookup yields CDR1 LGHDT and CDR2 YNNKEL (reference sequence). The CDR3 DNA follows: TGTGCCAGCAGCCAAGAACGGGACCGAGACTCCTACGAGCAGTACTTC. This encodes CASSQERDRDSYEQYF.

The table lists this clonotype with a few counts. This chain links TRBV18 with TRBJ1-2; D is uncertain. CDR1 is KGHSH, CDR2 LQKENI, per germline. Trimming cost V 3 bases and J 8 bases, with 19 bases left between them. The CDR3 has 15 residues. The CDR3 spells CASSPGGRFMEGYTF. Written as DNA, the CDR3 is TGTGCCAGCTCACCTGGCGGGAGGTTTATGGAGGGCTACACCTTC.

The CDR3 coding sequence is TGTGCCAGCAGTCAACCATCTAGCGGAGATCAAGAGACCCAGTACTTC. The encoded protein is CASSQPSSGDQETQYF. This sequence joins TRBV6-1 and TRBJ2-5; 7 bases are shared with TRBD2. Germline CDR1 MNHNS, CDR2 SASEGT. The CDR3 is 16 residues long. With V trimmed by 5 bases and J by 2 bases, 11 bases remained unmatched.

The chain carries TRBV20-1 and TRBJ2-5; 7 bases line up with TRBD2. Germline CDR1 reads DFQATT; CDR2 reads SNEGSKA (reference sequence). J was trimmed by 2 bases and V by 8 bases; bases with no gene match: 8. The CDR3 contains 13 residues. CDR3 DNA sequence: TGCAGTTGTGGGACTACTAGTCAAGAGACCCAGTACTTC. This gives the protein CSCGTTSQETQYF.

Concerning this clonotype itself: A read error may account for a junction end that differs from germline. The chain employs TRBV7-9 and TRBJ2-5; TRBD1 matches at 8 bases. The germline V gene encodes CDR1 SEHNR and CDR2 FQNEAQ (reference sequence). This CDR3 contains 15 residues. In DNA form, the CDR3 reads TGTGCCAGCAGCCAGGGGGCAGTTCACCAGGAGACCCAGTACTTC. Translation gives CASSQGAVHQETQYF.

The chain links TRBV11-2 to TRBJ2-7; D is possibly TRBD1 or TRBD2 (6 bases each). CDR1 is SGHAT and CDR2 is FQNNGV in the germline V gene. This CDR3 has 15 amino acids. The V gene lost 2 bases and the J gene lost 3 bases, with 14 bases spanning the gap. The CDR3 region is CASSLSGGTIYEQYF. The CDR3 DNA sequence: TGTGCCAGCAGCTTAAGTGGGGGGACAATCTACGAGCAGTACTTC.

This clonotype was seen only a few times. The chain uses TRBV20-1 and TRBJ1-1; tentatively, D is TRBD1 (6 bases). CDR3 length equals 12 residues. Germline V lookup: CDR1 DFQATT, CDR2 SNEGSKA (reference sequence). V was clipped by 1 base and J by 7 bases, with 10 bases between them. The CDR3: CSARGNRVEAFF. In nucleotides, the CDR3 is TGCAGTGCTAGAGGGAACAGGGTTGAAGCTTTCTTT.

This clonotype has ten or more counts. The rearrangement uses TRBV2 and TRBJ2-7, with D perhaps TRBD1 (6 bases). Looked up from germline, CDR1 is SNHLY and CDR2 is FYNNEI. The V end lost 10 bases, the J end lost 0 bases, and 16 bases lay between the germline ends. The CDR3 extends over 14 amino acids. CDR3 protein: CATTSDSISYEQYF. Written as DNA, the CDR3 is TGTGCCACCACCTCGGACAGTATCTCCTACGAGCAGTACTTC.

V and J are TRBV11-1 and TRBJ2-1; TRBD1 aligns across 7 bases. There are 18 residues in the CDR3. CDR1 is SGHAT, CDR2 FQDESV, per germline (reference sequence). Germline trimming cut 5 bases from V and 0 bases from J; bases unmatched to any gene: 13. DNA for the CDR3: TGTGCCAGCAGCCGAATGGGACAGACTCATAGCTCCTACAATGAGCAGTTCTTC. It is translated as CASSRMGQTHSSYNEQFF.

CDR3 nucleotides: TGTGCCAGCAGTTTCTTACGGGGGGGGTCCAATGAGCAGTTCTTC. It yields the protein CASSFLRGGSNEQFF. This chain links TRBV28 with TRBJ2-1, with 8 bases lining up with TRBD2. In germline, CDR1 is MDHEN, CDR2 SYDVKM. The CDR3 spans 15 residues. Trimming at V came to 3 bases and at J to 6 bases, leaving 7 bases not matched to a gene.

V usage is TRBV28 and J usage is TRBJ1-2, with TRBD1 matching over 9 bases. This CDR3 region has 14 residues. Germline loops: CDR1 MDHEN, CDR2 SYDVKM. J was trimmed by 8 bases and V by 5 bases; bases with no gene match: 9. The chain's CDR3 is CASSPPGDRVGYTF. The DNA of the CDR3 is TGTGCCAGCAGTCCCCCGGGGGACAGGGTCGGCTACACCTTC.

This clonotype was detected only a few times. J is TRBJ2-7 and V is TRBV20-1, with a weak D call TRBD2 (5 bases). The V and J ends lost 0 bases and 2 bases respectively, with 14 bases between them. Germline CDR1 is DFQATT and CDR2 is SNEGSKA (reference sequence). The CDR3 is 15 amino acids. CDR3 loop: CSARDSRARAYEQYF. The CDR3, as DNA: TGCAGTGCTAGAGATTCGAGAGCGAGGGCCTACGAGCAGTACTTC.

This chain connects TRBV7-8 to TRBJ1-2; 10 bases line up with TRBD1. After removal of 5 bases from V and 4 bases from J, the junction contained 16 bases not matched to a gene. The CDR3 is 18 amino acids. Germline assignment: CDR1 SGHVS and CDR2 FQNEAQ. The CDR3 here is CASSLRTGGSIGIYGYTF. CDR3 bases: TGTGCCAGCAGCCTCCGGACAGGGGGATCGATTGGTATCTATGGCTACACCTTC.